The 6 T cell receptor beta chains listed next were all sequenced from one sample in a study of metastatic and nonmetastatic thyroid tumors. TCRdb re-analyzed the PCR reads through MiXCR. This repertoire shows 100,000 or so clones, about 15% found once; its top ten account for 3.6%. Patients underwent thyroid surgery, and none had received any treatment before it. Input material: blood. These receptor sequences come from a female donor with papillary thyroid cancer or a benign thyroid nodule (not recorded which). Some clones in this sample may be carry-over from other donors' samples.

This clone was seen repeatedly, ten times or more. The same CDR3 can be traced to other DNA sequences in this sample. The chain has TRBV20-1 and TRBJ2-5; the D gene could be TRBD1 or TRBD2 (5 bases each). V lost 0 bases and J lost 7, with 15 bases in between. The germline gives CDR1 DFQATT, CDR2 SNEGSKA (reference sequence). CDR3 length: 14 residues. CDR3 bases: TGCAGTGCTAGAGATGATCGAGGGGTAGGGACCCAGTACTTC. Its protein is CSARDDRGVGTQYF.

DNA of the CDR3: TGCAGTGCTAGGTGGACTAGCGGGTATACCTACGAGCAGTACTTC. It codes for CSARWTSGYTYEQYF. This chain links TRBV20-1 with TRBJ2-7, with 11 bases identical to TRBD2. With 3 bases clipped from V and 2 bases from J, the junction kept 6 bases outside the gene matches. Germline V gene data show CDR1 as DFQATT and CDR2 as SNEGSKA (reference sequence). This CDR3 comprises 15 residues.

This clone was recorded many times. The chain has TRBV7-2 and TRBJ2-5; perhaps TRBD1 as D (5 bases). The CDR3 is 17 residues long. From germline, CDR1 is SGHTA and CDR2 FQGNSA. Trimming removed 6 bases from V and 1 base from J, with 21 bases in between. The CDR3 DNA sequence: TGTGCCAGCAGTTTCTCGGTGGGGCGGCGCTTCCAAGAGACCCAGTACTTC. Its translation: CASSFSVGRRFQETQYF.

This chain links TRBV20-1 with TRBJ2-2; 9 nucleotides align to TRBD1. J gave up 6 bases and V 6 bases, and 20 bases lay outside the gene matches. The CDR3 has 18 amino acids. The germline CDR1 and CDR2 sequences are DFQATT and SNEGSKA (reference sequence). DNA of the CDR3: TGCAGTGCCCGTGGGTGGACAGGGGAAAAGGGCGTACCCGGGGAGCTGTTTTTT. This encodes CSARGWTGEKGVPGELFF.

The sample holds many counts of this clone. V and J are TRBV11-1 and TRBJ2-7; 8 bases map to TRBD2. Germline loops: CDR1 SGHAT, CDR2 FQDESV (reference sequence). This CDR3 has 17 amino acids. After removal of 4 bases from V and 4 bases from J, the junction contained 15 bases not matched to a gene. DNA for the CDR3: TGTGCCAGCAGCTCCAGGGTTCCGAGCGGGGGCTCGTACGAGCAGTACTTC. It specifies CASSSRVPSGGSYEQYF.

At least ten counts were recorded for this clone. The chain employs TRBV5-1 and TRBJ2-2; 8 bases are shared with TRBD1. The CDR3 contains 14 residues. J gave up 2 bases and V 7 bases, and 4 bases lay outside the gene matches. Germline CDR1 reads SGHRS; CDR2 reads YFSETQ. The CDR3 sequence is CASSGQVNTGELFF. The CDR3, as DNA: TGCGCCAGCTCGGGACAGGTCAACACCGGGGAGCTGTTTTTT.